The next 13 T cell receptor beta chains were all read from a single sample in a study of spatial heterogeneity in lung cancer. General observations from the study: Tumor mutation count correlated with how many alpha and beta TCRs expanded intratumorally.

TCRdb reprocessed the 5' RACE reads with MiXCR, giving one entry per CDR3 protein. The table shows 12,000 to 15,000 distinct CDR3 sequences, with roughly 6.6% occurring only once. Described time point: sample taken at primary tumor resection. Their cognate antigens are unknown. This material consisted of lung tumor tissue, taken at surgery. Receptors were obtained from a male donor with early-stage non-small cell lung cancer.

This clonotype came up many times. The chain employs TRBV15 and TRBJ1-5; possible D gene TRBD1, 6 bases. The V end lost 0 bases, the J end lost 5 bases, and 11 bases lay between the germline ends. The CDR3 consists of 15 residues. Per germline, CDR1 LNHNV and CDR2 YYDKDF (reference sequence). The CDR3 nucleotides are TGTGCCACCAGCAGAGATCGGGGGCGGCATCAGCCCCAGCATTTT. Its protein product is CATSRDRGRHQPQHF. Variable domain in full (rest from reference TRBV15 and TRBJ1-5): DAMVIQNPRYQVTQFGKPVTLSCSQTLNHNVMYWYQQKSSQAPKLLFHYYDKDFNNEADTPDNFQSRRPNTSFCFLDIRSPGLGDTAMYLCATSRDRGRHQPQHFGDGTRLSIL.

This clonotype is classed as medium-sized. The rearrangement uses TRBV20-1 and TRBJ2-3; D unclear. CDR1 is DFQATT and CDR2 is SNEGSKA in the germline V gene (reference sequence). The V end lost 5 bases, the J end lost 1 base, and 1 base lay between the germline ends. CDR3 length: 10 residues. The CDR3: CSAGTDTQYF. CDR3 sequence (DNA): TGCAGTGCTGGCACAGATACGCAGTATTTT.

This clonotype was found many times. The chain links TRBV4-1 to TRBJ1-5, with no clear D. Trimming stripped 0 bases from V and 5 bases from J, with 11 bases between. The CDR3 is 15 amino acids. The germline CDR1 and CDR2 sequences are MGHRA and YSYEKL. The CDR3: CASSQDSVRDQPQHF. The CDR3 nucleotides are TGCGCCAGCAGCCAAGATAGTGTTAGGGATCAGCCCCAGCATTTT.

This clonotype was found many times. Here the CDR3 reads CASSSHGSSYNEQFF. CDR3 DNA: TGTGCCAGCAGTTCCCACGGGAGCTCCTACAATGAGCAGTTCTTC. This sequence joins TRBV12-3 or TRBV12-4 and TRBJ2-1; a weak D match, TRBD2 (6 bases). The V gene lost 4 bases and the J gene lost 0 bases, with 10 bases spanning the gap. The CDR3 is 15 amino acids.

This clonotype was seen at least ten times. The chain links TRBV12-3 or TRBV12-4 to TRBJ1-5; 9 bases agree with TRBD1. V lost 7 bases and J lost 2; bases outside the gene matches: 6. The CDR3 is made up of 15 amino acids. In nucleotides, the CDR3 is TGTGCCAGCAACACAGGGGGCGCGGGCAATCAGCCCCAGCATTTT. Amino acids: CASNTGGAGNQPQHF.

In its sample, this clonotype was seen many times. The rearrangement links TRBV6-6 to TRBJ2-7, with D hard to call. The V gene lost 6 bases and the J gene lost 3 bases, with 12 bases spanning the gap. The CDR3 has 13 residues. Germline CDR1 MNHNY, CDR2 SVGAGI (reference sequence). CDR3 nucleotides: TGTGCCAGCAGCACCCCTCTTAACTACGAGCAGTACTTC. It yields the protein CASSTPLNYEQYF.

This clonotype was counted between two and nine times. The chain links TRBV30 to TRBJ2-7; 7 bases fit TRBD2. Germline assignment: CDR1 GTSNPN and CDR2 SVGIG (reference sequence). V dropped 0 bases and J dropped 3; count of bases not matched to a gene: 5. This CDR3 is built from 14 residues. CDR3 residues: CAWSVGDYRYEQYF. The CDR3 nucleotides are TGTGCCTGGAGTGTAGGGGACTACCGCTACGAGCAGTACTTC.

This clonotype was counted ten times or more. The genes are TRBV30 and TRBJ1-1; D gene unclear. CDR3 size: 12 residues. V was trimmed by 1 base and J by 3 bases, leaving 6 bases between them. Germline V gene lookup returns CDR1 GTSNPN and CDR2 SVGIG (reference sequence). The CDR3 is CAWSDGYTEAFF. The DNA for the CDR3 is TGTGCCTGGAGTGACGGATACACTGAAGCTTTCTTT.

This clonotype has just a few counts. The gene calls are TRBV20-1 and TRBJ1-1; 7 nucleotides match TRBD1. V was clipped by 6 bases and J by 12 bases; unmatched bases: 16. The CDR3 sequence is 13 residues long. CDR1 and CDR2 from the germline V gene are DFQATT and SNEGSKA (reference sequence). The CDR3 DNA reads TGCAGTGCGGTTAGGGAGGGGGCAGGCTTAACTTTCTTT. Encoded protein: CSAVREGAGLTFF.

This clonotype appeared a few times. The V call is TRBV20-1, the J call TRBJ1-5; the match to TRBD1 covers 7 bases. CDR1 and CDR2 (germline): DFQATT, SNEGSKA (reference sequence). The CDR3 runs 12 residues. Germline trimming cut 6 bases from V and 7 bases from J; bases unmatched to any gene: 6. CDR3 DNA: TGCAGTGCGAGTCAGGGGGGACAGCCCCAGCATTTT. Its protein product is CSASQGGQPQHF.

The J gene is TRBJ1-1, the V gene TRBV6-2 or TRBV6-3, with D possibly matching TRBD1 (6 bases). With 4 bases removed from V and 1 base from J, the gap between germline ends came to 13 bases. The V gene's germline CDR1 is MNHEY and CDR2 SVGEGT. This CDR3 is built from 15 residues. CDR3 nucleotide sequence: TGTGCCAGCAGTTCCACGACAGGAGCGAACACTGAAGCTTTCTTT. Protein: CASSSTTGANTEAFF.

This clonotype was counted at least ten times. The CDR3 protein is CASSLLAGGITDTQYF. The CDR3 DNA reads as TGTGCCAGCAGCTTACTCGCGGGGGGGATAACAGATACGCAGTATTTT. The J gene is TRBJ2-3, the V gene TRBV7-2; TRBD2 matches 9 bases. In germline, CDR1 is SGHTA, CDR2 FQGNSA. The CDR3 is made up of 16 amino acids. After removal of 2 bases from V and 3 bases from J, the junction contained 6 bases not matched to a gene. Full variable domain (rest looked up from reference TRBV7-2 and TRBJ2-3): GAGVSQSPSNKVTEKGKDVELRCDPISGHTALYWYRQSLGQGLEFLIYFQGNSAPDKSGLPSDRFSAERTGGSVSTLTIQRTQQEDSAVYLCASSLLAGGITDTQYFGPGTRLTVL.

This clonotype was picked up many times. CDR3 in DNA: TGTGCCAGCAGCCCGAGGACAGGAATCACAGATACGCAGTATTTT. It is translated as CASSPRTGITDTQYF. This chain links TRBV14 with TRBJ2-3, with 7 bases that match TRBD1. From germline, CDR1 is SGHDN and CDR2 FVKESK. V lost 4 bases, J lost 2 bases, and 6 bases stayed unmatched. The CDR3 runs 15 residues.